This T cell receptor (beta chain) emerged from a study of control samples from healthy donors and cancer patients. A few counts support this clone. Produced via immunoSEQ multiplex PCR; TCRdb's table is partial and in-frame only. Among around 72,000 clones listed, roughly 84% were seen once. This CDR3 contains 11 residues. Germline V lookup: CDR1 MNHEY, CDR2 SVGEGT. V was trimmed by 2 bases and J by 5 bases, leaving 4 bases between them. The sequence was collected from a man aged 50 to 60 in good health. The chain uses TRBV6-2 or TRBV6-3 and TRBJ2-7; no clear D. Sequenced material: blood. In DNA form, the CDR3 reads TGTGCCAGCAGTTACAGGGACGAGCAGTACTTC. As protein: CASSYRDEQYF.